The source of this T cell receptor beta chain is a study of long-term antiretroviral therapy in people with HIV. Every donor contributed at least one pre-ART and at least two post-ART PBMC samples. Going into DNA extraction, samples held roughly 0.95-10 million cryopreserved PBMC. Study-wide points: The repertoire was dominated at all time points by clones expanded before ART.

Version v3.0 of the immunoSEQ assay was performed at survey level. The table came from immunoSEQ multiplex PCR; TCRdb's copy has only in-frame clones and leaves some out. The sample yields about 20,000 clones, about three quarters seen once. Remarks on this clone: Antigen unknown.

CDR1 is LNHDA and CDR2 is SQIVND in the germline V gene (reference sequence). V lost 5 bases, J lost 4 bases, and 18 bases lay in between. CDR3 size: 15 residues. The rearrangement uses TRBV19 and TRBJ2-7; D is possibly TRBD1 (5 bases). This specimen was unsorted PBMCs, taken 2.9 years after starting antiretroviral therapy. The sequence was obtained from a woman between 25 and 40 years old with HIV. The CDR3 DNA sequence: TGTGCCAGTAGTTACAGGCAGGGTAACGTTTACGAGCAGTACTTC. Its protein is CASSYRQGNVYEQYF.